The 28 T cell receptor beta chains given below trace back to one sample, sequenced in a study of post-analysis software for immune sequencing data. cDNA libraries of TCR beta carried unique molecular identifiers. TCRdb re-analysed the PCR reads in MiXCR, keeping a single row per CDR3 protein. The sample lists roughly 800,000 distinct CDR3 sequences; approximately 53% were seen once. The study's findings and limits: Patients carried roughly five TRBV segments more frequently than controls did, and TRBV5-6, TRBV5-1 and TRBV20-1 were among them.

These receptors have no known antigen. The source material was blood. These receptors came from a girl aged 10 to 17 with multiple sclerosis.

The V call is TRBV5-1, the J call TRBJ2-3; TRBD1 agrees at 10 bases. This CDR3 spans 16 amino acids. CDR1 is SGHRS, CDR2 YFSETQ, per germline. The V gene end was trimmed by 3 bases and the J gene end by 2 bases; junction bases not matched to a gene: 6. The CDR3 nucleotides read TGCGCCAGCAGCTCCGGGACAGGGGTACACACAGATACGCAGTATTTT. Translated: CASSSGTGVHTDTQYF.

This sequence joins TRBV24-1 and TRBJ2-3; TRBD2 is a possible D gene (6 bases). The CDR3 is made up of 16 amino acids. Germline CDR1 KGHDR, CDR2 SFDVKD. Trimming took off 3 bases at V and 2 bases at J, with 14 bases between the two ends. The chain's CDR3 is CATSDGAGPYTDTQYF. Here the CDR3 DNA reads TGTGCCACCAGTGATGGTGCGGGACCTTACACAGATACGCAGTATTTT.

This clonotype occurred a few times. CDR3 region: CASSLLSNEQFF. The CDR3 DNA reads TGTGCCAGCAGCTTACTCAGCAATGAGCAGTTCTTC. This chain links TRBV11-2 with TRBJ2-1; D not resolved. This CDR3 has 12 residues. Trimming removed 2 bases from V and 6 bases from J, with 5 bases in between. Germline loops: CDR1 SGHAT, CDR2 FQNNGV.

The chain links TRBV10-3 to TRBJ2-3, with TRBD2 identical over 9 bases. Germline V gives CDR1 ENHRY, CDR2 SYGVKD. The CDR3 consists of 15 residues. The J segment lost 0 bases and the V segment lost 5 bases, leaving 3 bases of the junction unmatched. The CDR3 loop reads CAISSTSGSTDTQYF. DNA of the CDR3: TGTGCCATCAGTTCGACTAGCGGAAGCACAGATACGCAGTATTTT.

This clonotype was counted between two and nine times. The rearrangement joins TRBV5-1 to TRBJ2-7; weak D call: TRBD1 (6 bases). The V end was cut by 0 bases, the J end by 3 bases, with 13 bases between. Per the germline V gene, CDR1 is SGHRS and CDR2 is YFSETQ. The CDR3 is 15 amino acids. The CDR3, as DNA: TGCGCCAGCAGCTTGGCCAGGGGATCCCACTACGAGCAGTACTTC. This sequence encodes CASSLARGSHYEQYF.

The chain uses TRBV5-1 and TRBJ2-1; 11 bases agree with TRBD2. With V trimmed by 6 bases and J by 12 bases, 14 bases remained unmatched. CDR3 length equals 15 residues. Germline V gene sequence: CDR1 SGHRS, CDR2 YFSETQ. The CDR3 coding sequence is TGCGCCAGCACCAAACATAGCGGGGGGGTTGATGGGCAGTTCTTC. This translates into CASTKHSGGVDGQFF. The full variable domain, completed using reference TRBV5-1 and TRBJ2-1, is KAGVTQTPRYLIKTRGQQVTLSCSPISGHRSVSWYQQTPGQGLQFLFEYFSETQRNKGNFPGRFSGRQFSNSRSEMNVSTLELGDSALYLCASTKHSGGVDGQFFGPGTRLTVL.

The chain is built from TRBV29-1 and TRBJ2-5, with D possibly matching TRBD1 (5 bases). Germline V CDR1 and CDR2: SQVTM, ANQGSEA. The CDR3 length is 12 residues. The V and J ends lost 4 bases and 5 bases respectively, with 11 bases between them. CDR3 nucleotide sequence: TGCAGCGTTGTTGGACATCGGGAGACCCAGTACTTC. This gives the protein CSVVGHRETQYF.

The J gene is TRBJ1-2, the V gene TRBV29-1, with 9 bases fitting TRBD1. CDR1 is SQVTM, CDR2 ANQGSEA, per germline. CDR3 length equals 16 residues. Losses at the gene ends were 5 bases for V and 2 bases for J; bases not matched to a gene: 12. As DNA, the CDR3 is TGCAGCGTTCCGGACAGGGGACGAAGCGCGAACTATGGCTACACCTTC. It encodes CSVPDRGRSANYGYTF.

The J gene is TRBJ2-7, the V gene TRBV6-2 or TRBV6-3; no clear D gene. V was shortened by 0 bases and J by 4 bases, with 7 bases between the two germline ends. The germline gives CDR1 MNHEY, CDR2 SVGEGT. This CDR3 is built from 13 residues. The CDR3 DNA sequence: TGTGCCAGCAGTTACTCGCCGCCTTACGAGCAGTACTTC. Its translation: CASSYSPPYEQYF.

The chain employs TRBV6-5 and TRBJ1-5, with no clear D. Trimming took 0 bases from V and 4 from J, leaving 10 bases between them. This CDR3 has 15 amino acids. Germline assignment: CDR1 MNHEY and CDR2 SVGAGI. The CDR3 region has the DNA TGTGCCAGCAGTTACTCGCCAGCGGGTAATCAGCCCCAGCATTTT. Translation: CASSYSPAGNQPQHF.

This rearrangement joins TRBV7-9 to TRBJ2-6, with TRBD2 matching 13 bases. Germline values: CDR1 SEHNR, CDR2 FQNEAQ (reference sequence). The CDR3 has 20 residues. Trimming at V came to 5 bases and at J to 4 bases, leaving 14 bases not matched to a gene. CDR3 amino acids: CASSAPGTSGILRGANVLTF. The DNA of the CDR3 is TGTGCCAGCAGCGCCCCCGGGACTAGCGGGATTTTGAGAGGGGCCAACGTCCTGACTTTC.

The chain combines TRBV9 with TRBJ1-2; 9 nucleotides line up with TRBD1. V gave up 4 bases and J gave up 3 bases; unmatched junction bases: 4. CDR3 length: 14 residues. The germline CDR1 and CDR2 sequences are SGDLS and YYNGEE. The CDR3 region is CASSPDRGHYGYTF. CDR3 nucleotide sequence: TGTGCCAGCAGCCCGGACAGGGGACACTATGGCTACACCTTC.

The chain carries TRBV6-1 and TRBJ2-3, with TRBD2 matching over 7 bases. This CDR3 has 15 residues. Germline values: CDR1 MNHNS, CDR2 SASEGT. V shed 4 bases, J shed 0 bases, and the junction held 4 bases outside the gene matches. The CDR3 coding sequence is TGTGCCAGCAGTGGACTAGCTATTAGCACAGATACGCAGTATTTT. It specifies CASSGLAISTDTQYF.

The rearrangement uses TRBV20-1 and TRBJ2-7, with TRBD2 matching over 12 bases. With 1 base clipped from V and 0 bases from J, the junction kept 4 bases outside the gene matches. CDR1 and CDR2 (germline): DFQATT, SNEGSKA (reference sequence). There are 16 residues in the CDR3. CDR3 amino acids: CSARGTSGTSSYEQYF. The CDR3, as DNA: TGCAGTGCTAGAGGGACTAGCGGGACGAGCTCCTACGAGCAGTACTTC.

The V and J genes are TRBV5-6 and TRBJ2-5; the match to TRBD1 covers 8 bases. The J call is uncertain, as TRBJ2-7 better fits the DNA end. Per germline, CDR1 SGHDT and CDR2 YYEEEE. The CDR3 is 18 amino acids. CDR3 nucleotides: TGTGCCAGCAGCTTCGGACCCGACAGGGGCGCGTTGAGGAACGAGCAGTACTTC. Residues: CASSFGPDRGALRNEQYF.

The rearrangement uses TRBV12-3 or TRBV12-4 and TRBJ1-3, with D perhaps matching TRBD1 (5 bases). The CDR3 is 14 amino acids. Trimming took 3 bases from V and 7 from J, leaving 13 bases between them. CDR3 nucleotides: TGTGCCAGCAGTTTGCGGGACCCTTGGAACACCATATATTTT. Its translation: CASSLRDPWNTIYF.

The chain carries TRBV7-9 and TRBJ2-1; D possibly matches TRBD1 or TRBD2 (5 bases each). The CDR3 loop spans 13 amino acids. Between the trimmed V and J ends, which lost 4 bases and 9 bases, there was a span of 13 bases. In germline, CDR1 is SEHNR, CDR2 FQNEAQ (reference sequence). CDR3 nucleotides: TGTGCCAGCAGCTCCAATAGTGGGGGTGAGCAGTTCTTC. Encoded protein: CASSSNSGGEQFF.

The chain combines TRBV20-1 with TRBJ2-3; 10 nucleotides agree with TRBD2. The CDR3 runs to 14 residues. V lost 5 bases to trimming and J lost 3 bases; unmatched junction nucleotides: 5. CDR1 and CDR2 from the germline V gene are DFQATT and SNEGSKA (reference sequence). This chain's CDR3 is CSAVPGLATDTQYF. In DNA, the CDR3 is TGCAGTGCTGTACCGGGACTAGCGACAGATACGCAGTATTTT.

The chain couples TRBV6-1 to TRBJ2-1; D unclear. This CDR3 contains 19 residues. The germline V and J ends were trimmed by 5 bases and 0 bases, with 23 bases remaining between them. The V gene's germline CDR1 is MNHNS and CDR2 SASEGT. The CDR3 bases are TGTGCCAGCAGTCCCCGTACGAAAGGCAACCCGAGCTCCTACAATGAGCAGTTCTTC. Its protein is CASSPRTKGNPSSYNEQFF.

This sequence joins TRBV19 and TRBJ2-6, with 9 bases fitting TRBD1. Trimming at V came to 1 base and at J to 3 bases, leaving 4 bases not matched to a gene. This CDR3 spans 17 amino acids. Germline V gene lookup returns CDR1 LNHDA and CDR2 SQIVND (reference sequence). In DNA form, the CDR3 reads TGTGCCAGTAGTATAGTACAGGGGGCAAATGGGGCCAACGTCCTGACTTTC. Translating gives CASSIVQGANGANVLTF.

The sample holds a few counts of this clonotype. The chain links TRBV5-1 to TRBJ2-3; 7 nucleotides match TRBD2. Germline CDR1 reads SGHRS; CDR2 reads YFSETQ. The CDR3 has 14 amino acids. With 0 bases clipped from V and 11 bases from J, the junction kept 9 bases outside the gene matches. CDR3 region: CASSLGLAENMQYF. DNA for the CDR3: TGCGCCAGCAGCTTGGGGCTAGCGGAAAATATGCAGTATTTT.

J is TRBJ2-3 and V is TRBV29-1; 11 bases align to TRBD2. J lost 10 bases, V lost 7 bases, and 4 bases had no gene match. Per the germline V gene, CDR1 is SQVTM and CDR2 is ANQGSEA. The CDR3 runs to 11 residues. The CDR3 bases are TGCAGCGCCAAACTAGCGGGGGCGCAGTATTTT. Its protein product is CSAKLAGAQYF.

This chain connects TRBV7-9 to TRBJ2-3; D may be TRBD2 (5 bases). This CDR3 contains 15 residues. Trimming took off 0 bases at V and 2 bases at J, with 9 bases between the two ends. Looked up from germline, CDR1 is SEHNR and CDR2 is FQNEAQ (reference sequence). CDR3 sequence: CASSLAGSVTDTQYF. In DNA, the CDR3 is TGTGCCAGCAGCTTAGCGGGTAGCGTCACAGATACGCAGTATTTT.

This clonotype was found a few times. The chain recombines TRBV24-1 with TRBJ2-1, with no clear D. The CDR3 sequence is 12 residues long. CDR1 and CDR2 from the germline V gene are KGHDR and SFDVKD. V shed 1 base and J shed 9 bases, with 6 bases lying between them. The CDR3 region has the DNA TGTGCCACCAGTGATTTTCAAAGTGAGCAGTTCTTC. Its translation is CATSDFQSEQFF.

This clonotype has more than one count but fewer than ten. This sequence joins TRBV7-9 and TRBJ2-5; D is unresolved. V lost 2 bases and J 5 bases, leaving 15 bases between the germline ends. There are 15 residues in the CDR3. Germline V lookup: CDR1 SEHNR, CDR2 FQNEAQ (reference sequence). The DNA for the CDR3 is TGTGCCAGCAGCTTACAACGGCGGCGAGGCGAGACCCAGTACTTC. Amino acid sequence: CASSLQRRRGETQYF.

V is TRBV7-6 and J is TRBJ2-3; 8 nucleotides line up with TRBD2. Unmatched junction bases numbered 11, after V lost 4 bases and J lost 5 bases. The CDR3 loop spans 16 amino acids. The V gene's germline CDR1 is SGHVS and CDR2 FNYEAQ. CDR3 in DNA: TGTGCCAGCAGCTCCTTCCCCGGGGGGGCCTTAGATACGCAGTATTTT. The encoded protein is CASSSFPGGALDTQYF.

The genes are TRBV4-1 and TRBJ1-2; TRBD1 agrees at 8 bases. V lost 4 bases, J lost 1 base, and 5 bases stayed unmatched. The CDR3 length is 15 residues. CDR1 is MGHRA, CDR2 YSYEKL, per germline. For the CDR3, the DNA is TGCGCCAGCAGCCGCGCAGGGGGCGTTAACTATGGCTACACCTTC. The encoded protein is CASSRAGGVNYGYTF.

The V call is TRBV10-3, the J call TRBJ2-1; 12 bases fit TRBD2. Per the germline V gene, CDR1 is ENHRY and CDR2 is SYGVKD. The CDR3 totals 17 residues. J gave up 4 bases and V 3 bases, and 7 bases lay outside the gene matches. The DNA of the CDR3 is TGTGCCATCAGTGACCCACTAGCGGGGGGACTATACAATGAGCAGTTCTTC. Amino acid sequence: CAISDPLAGGLYNEQFF.